These 29 T cell receptor beta chains originate from one sample sequenced in a study of T cell repertoires in cytomegalovirus infection. TCRdb passed the reads through MiXCR, listing each CDR3 protein once. The data contain some 920,000 distinct CDR3 sequences, about a third of them seen just once; the ten biggest clones take up 11% to 15%. The antigens of these receptors remain unknown. This specimen consisted of cultured CD8+ T cells from PBMCs, obtained from culture after CMV antigen stimulation. These TCRs come from a human donor in good health (CMV status not recorded). Some clones in this sample may be carry-over from other donors' samples.

This clonotype was observed a handful of times. V gene TRBV6-1 combines with J gene TRBJ2-7; 9 positions agree with TRBD2. The V segment lost 1 base and the J segment 2 bases; nucleotides outside the gene matches: 9. Germline V gene sequence: CDR1 MNHNS, CDR2 SASEGT. CDR3 size: 17 residues. CDR3 region: CASSEERGAGVTYEQYV. The CDR3 nucleotides are TGTGCCAGCAGTGAAGAGCGGGGGGCGGGCGTGACCTACGAGCAGTACGTC.

Turning to this clonotype: A junction end diverges from the germline sequence, so it may reflect a read error. V and J are TRBV4-1 and TRBJ2-1; 8 nucleotides agree with TRBD1. This CDR3 spans 15 amino acids. Per germline, CDR1 MGHRA and CDR2 YSYEKL. The CDR3 nucleotides read TGTGCCAACAGGCCCCCGACAGGGGCCTACAATGAGCAGTTCTTC. Encoded protein: CANRPPTGAYNEQFF.

This clonotype was counted once. This rearrangement joins TRBV6-1 to TRBJ1-2; no clear D gene. Germline CDR1 MNHNS, CDR2 SASEGT. V was clipped by 7 bases and J by 3 bases, with 18 bases between them. This CDR3 contains 15 residues. The CDR3 nucleotides read TGTGCCAGCACCCCACGAGGGATCTTCTACTATGGCTACACCTTC. Translated: CASTPRGIFYYGYTF.

The table lists this clonotype with a few counts. J is TRBJ2-7 and V is TRBV15; D may correspond to TRBD1 or TRBD2 (5 bases each). The CDR3 loop spans 14 amino acids. V was trimmed by 0 bases and J by 2 bases, leaving 8 bases between them. Germline-derived CDR1 and CDR2 are LNHNV and YYDKDF (reference sequence). The DNA for the CDR3 is TGTGCCACCAGCAGAGATTCGGGACCCTACGAGCAGTACTTC. Encoded protein: CATSRDSGPYEQYF.

The V call is TRBV19, the J call TRBJ1-5, with 10 bases lining up with TRBD1. CDR1 and CDR2 from the germline V gene are LNHDA and SQIVND (reference sequence). The length of the CDR3 is 15 residues. J lost 2 bases, V lost 3 bases, and 1 base had no gene match. CDR3 loop: CASSMGTGGNQPQHF. The DNA of the CDR3 is TGTGCCAGTAGTATGGGGACAGGGGGCAATCAGCCCCAGCATTTT.

This clonotype was detected ten times or more. V gene TRBV7-9 combines with J gene TRBJ1-1; D unclear. Trimming took off 5 bases at V and 2 bases at J, with 12 bases between the two ends. The CDR3 runs to 14 residues. The germline gives CDR1 SEHNR, CDR2 FQNEAQ (reference sequence). The CDR3 DNA is TGTGCCAGCAGCGTCCCCCGGGGAAACACTGAAGCTTTCTTT. Encoded protein: CASSVPRGNTEAFF.

J is TRBJ2-5 and V is TRBV7-8; perhaps TRBD1 as D (5 bases). With 0 bases removed from V and 5 bases from J, the gap between germline ends came to 13 bases. Germline lookup yields CDR1 SGHVS and CDR2 FQNEAQ. CDR3 length equals 15 residues. CDR3 nucleotides: TGTGCCAGCAGCTTAGCGCCGAAGGGGATTGAGACCCAGTACTTC. Translation: CASSLAPKGIETQYF.

The V and J genes are TRBV5-5 and TRBJ2-7; D possibly matches TRBD1 or TRBD2 (5 bases each). V was clipped by 4 bases and J by 3 bases, with 20 bases between them. Germline CDR1 SGHKS, CDR2 YYEKEE (reference sequence). There are 16 residues in the CDR3. In nucleotides, the CDR3 is TGTGCCAGCAGCCCGGGACCCCAGGAATTTGGCTACGAGCAGTACTTC. Its protein product is CASSPGPQEFGYEQYF.

This chain connects TRBV7-6 to TRBJ2-1; 13 positions agree with TRBD2. V was pared by 8 bases and J by 2 bases, with 12 bases of the junction left unmatched. Germline CDR1 reads SGHVS; CDR2 reads FNYEAQ. This CDR3 comprises 18 residues. The CDR3 loop is CASRGTSGDLSAYNEQFF. Written as DNA, the CDR3 is TGTGCCAGCCGTGGGACTAGCGGGGACCTCTCCGCCTACAATGAGCAGTTCTTC.

This chain links TRBV7-3 with TRBJ2-5, with TRBD2 matching over 10 bases. This CDR3 region has 15 residues. Germline CDR1 reads SGHTA; CDR2 reads FQGTGA. Trimming removed 4 bases from V and 4 bases from J; junction bases left unmatched: 6. DNA of the CDR3: TGTGCCAGCAGCTCTACTAGCGGGGCGGTAGAGACCCAGTACTTC. Amino acid sequence: CASSSTSGAVETQYF.

CDR3 DNA sequence: TGTGCCAGCAGCTTAGTGCAGGGGACGACTGAAGCTTTCTTT. This gives the protein CASSLVQGTTEAFF. The J gene is TRBJ1-1, the V gene TRBV7-9, with D perhaps matching TRBD1 (6 bases). The V end was cut by 1 base, the J end by 5 bases, with 11 bases between. Germline lookup yields CDR1 SEHNR and CDR2 FQNEAQ (reference sequence). This CDR3 has 14 amino acids.

There are a few counts of this clonotype. The chain employs TRBV7-9 and TRBJ1-4, with D possibly matching TRBD1 (5 bases). Looked up from germline, CDR1 is SEHNR and CDR2 is FQNEAQ (reference sequence). Trimming removed 5 bases at V and 1 base at J, with 8 bases between. CDR3 length equals 14 residues. Written as DNA, the CDR3 is TGTGCCAGCAGCCCTACAGGAACTAATGAAAAACTGTTTTTT. This gives the protein CASSPTGTNEKLFF. The variable domain in full, with the rest retrieved from reference TRBV7-9 and TRBJ1-4, is DTGVSQNPRHKITKRGQNVTFRCDPISEHNRLYWYRQTLGQGPEFLTYFQNEAQLEKSRLLSDRFSAERPKGSFSTLEIQRTEQGDSAMYLCASSPTGTNEKLFFGSGTQLSVL.

The chain uses TRBV10-2 and TRBJ1-2, with D maybe TRBD1 (5 bases). Germline loops: CDR1 WSHSY, CDR2 SAAADI. This CDR3 contains 12 residues. Trimming removed 10 bases from V and 4 bases from J, with 13 bases in between. The CDR3 spells CATVEDTYGYTF. CDR3 coding DNA: TGCGCCACCGTAGAGGACACCTATGGCTACACCTTC.

The gene calls are TRBV28 and TRBJ1-3, with D unresolved. CDR1 MDHEN and CDR2 SYDVKM come from the germline V gene. This CDR3 has 13 residues. V lost 4 bases and J lost 4, with 8 bases in between. The DNA for the CDR3 is TGTGCCAGCAGTTCCAGTCAGGGAAACACCATATATTTT. Its protein is CASSSSQGNTIYF.

There are a few counts of this clonotype. The chain recombines TRBV6-2 or TRBV6-3 with TRBJ2-7; 9 positions agree with TRBD2. CDR1 MNHEY and CDR2 SVGEGT come from the germline V gene. This CDR3 region has 13 residues. With 4 bases clipped from V and 4 bases from J, the junction kept 2 bases outside the gene matches. The CDR3 sequence is CASSFLAGYEQYV. DNA of the CDR3: TGTGCCAGCAGTTTCCTAGCGGGGTACGAGCAGTACGTC.

CDR3 sequence (DNA): TGTGCCAGTAGCCCAGACGTCGCCTCGGATGGCTACACCTTC. Translated: CASSPDVASDGYTF. The V gene is TRBV19, the J gene TRBJ1-2; D unclear. Trimming shortened V by 6 bases and J by 6 bases, and 17 bases separated the two germline ends. The CDR3 spans 14 residues. CDR1 is LNHDA and CDR2 is SQIVND in the germline V gene (reference sequence).

The CDR3 spells CASTTRDSIGQQYF. In nucleotides, the CDR3 is TGTGCCAGTACCACCCGGGACTCAATCGGGCAGCAGTACTTC. This chain links TRBV19 with TRBJ2-7; TRBD2 is a possible D gene (6 bases). V lost 7 bases and J lost 8, with 21 bases in between. The V gene's germline CDR1 is LNHDA and CDR2 SQIVND (reference sequence). The CDR3 length is 14 residues. Full variable domain (outside the CDR3, taken from reference TRBV19 and TRBJ2-7): DGGITQSPKYLFRKEGQNVTLSCEQNLNHDAMYWYRQDPGQGLRLIYYSQIVNDFQKGDIAEGYSVSREKKESFPLTVTSAQKNPTAFYLCASTTRDSIGQQYFGPGTRLTVT.

V gene TRBV4-2 combines with J gene TRBJ2-7, with D possibly being TRBD1 (8 bases). V was pared by 2 bases and J by 1 base, with 12 bases between. The V gene's germline CDR1 is LGHNA and CDR2 YNFKEQ. This CDR3 comprises 15 residues. In nucleotides, the CDR3 is TGTGCCAGCAGCCAAAACAGGGGGGGGTCCTACGAGCAGTACTTC. Amino acid sequence: CASSQNRGGSYEQYF.

This clonotype occurred many times. The rearrangement joins TRBV7-2 to TRBJ1-5; TRBD1 matches at 8 bases. CDR1 is SGHTA, CDR2 FQGNSA, per germline. The CDR3 spans 16 residues. Trimming took 1 base from V and 2 from J; bases not matched to a gene: 4. The CDR3 here is CASSLGQGFGNQPQHF. DNA of the CDR3: TGTGCCAGCAGCTTAGGACAGGGGTTCGGCAATCAGCCCCAGCATTTT.

CDR3 loop: CASSPGHDPSYEQYF. CDR3 nucleotide sequence: TGTGCCAGCAGCCCCGGCCACGATCCCTCTTACGAGCAGTACTTC. The chain combines TRBV5-4 with TRBJ2-7, with no clear D. CDR1 and CDR2 from the germline V gene are SGHNT and YYREEE (reference sequence). The V end lost 4 bases, the J end lost 4 bases, and 18 bases lay between the germline ends. The CDR3 totals 15 residues.

In its sample, this clonotype was seen a few times. This chain joins TRBV6-1 and TRBJ2-2, with 12 bases matching TRBD2. This CDR3 is 19 amino acids long. V lost 1 base and J lost 4; bases outside the gene matches: 10. The germline gives CDR1 MNHNS, CDR2 SASEGT. Written as DNA, the CDR3 is TGTGCCAGCAGTGAAGGGCTTCTAGCGGGGGGGCATATCACCGGGGAGCTGTTTTTT. Encoded protein: CASSEGLLAGGHITGELFF.

The genes are TRBV7-9 and TRBJ1-6; D gene unclear. The CDR3 consists of 12 residues. The germline CDR1 and CDR2 sequences are SEHNR and FQNEAQ (reference sequence). Trimming stripped 1 base from V and 10 bases from J, with 5 bases between. Here the CDR3 DNA reads TGTGCCAGCAGCTTAGGGATGTCACCCCTCCACTTT. Residues: CASSLGMSPLHF. The variable domain in full, completed from reference TRBV7-9 and TRBJ1-6, reads DTGVSQNPRHKITKRGQNVTFRCDPISEHNRLYWYRQTLGQGPEFLTYFQNEAQLEKSRLLSDRFSAERPKGSFSTLEIQRTEQGDSAMYLCASSLGMSPLHFGNGTRLTVT.

The V call is TRBV6-6, the J call TRBJ1-5; TRBD1 aligns across 7 bases. CDR1 and CDR2 from the germline V gene are MNHNY and SVGAGI (reference sequence). The V gene end was trimmed by 2 bases and the J gene end by 6 bases; junction bases not matched to a gene: 7. CDR3 length: 15 residues. The CDR3 spells CASSYVDREGQPQHF. In DNA form, the CDR3 reads TGTGCCAGCAGTTACGTTGACAGGGAGGGTCAGCCCCAGCATTTT.

This chain joins TRBV10-2 and TRBJ1-5; D is ambiguous. CDR1 is WSHSY, CDR2 SAAADI, per germline. CDR3 length equals 14 residues. With 3 bases removed from V and 4 bases from J, the gap between germline ends came to 10 bases. CDR3 loop: CASSDMGINQPQHF. In DNA, the CDR3 is TGCGCCAGCAGTGACATGGGGATTAATCAGCCCCAGCATTTT.

This clonotype was seen more than once but under ten times. The V gene is TRBV15, the J gene TRBJ2-7, with D perhaps matching TRBD1 or TRBD2 (5 bases each). This CDR3 contains 15 residues. With 0 bases removed from V and 4 bases from J, the gap between germline ends came to 13 bases. Germline V CDR1 and CDR2: LNHNV, YYDKDF (reference sequence). This CDR3 reads CATSRDGGLGYEQYV. As DNA, the CDR3 is TGTGCCACCAGCAGAGATGGGGGTCTTGGTTACGAGCAGTACGTC.

This clonotype was observed a few times. The V gene is TRBV6-1, the J gene TRBJ2-3; 8 nucleotides align to TRBD1. The ends lost 6 bases at V and 0 bases at J; junction bases unmatched: 8. Germline CDR1 MNHNS, CDR2 SASEGT. The CDR3 has 16 amino acids. The CDR3 nucleotides read TGTGCCAGCAGCCATGACAGGGGATCTAGCACAGATACGCAGTATTTT. This translates into CASSHDRGSSTDTQYF.

A few counts support this clonotype. The gene calls are TRBV4-1 and TRBJ2-7, with D perhaps TRBD1 (5 bases). Germline V gene data show CDR1 as MGHRA and CDR2 as YSYEKL. The CDR3 is 15 amino acids. With 0 bases removed from V and 2 bases from J, the gap between germline ends came to 11 bases. The DNA for the CDR3 is TGCGCCAGCAGCCAAGATGCGACAGCGCCCTACGAGCAGTACTTC. Translating gives CASSQDATAPYEQYF.

This rearrangement joins TRBV11-2 to TRBJ1-2; D gene uncertain. The germline V gene encodes CDR1 SGHAT and CDR2 FQNNGV. Deletions cut 4 bases from V and 6 bases from J, with 15 bases between. The CDR3 sequence is 14 residues long. CDR3 sequence: CASSSWSGKDGYTF. The CDR3 coding sequence is TGTGCCAGCAGCTCCTGGTCGGGGAAGGATGGCTACACCTTC.

The rearrangement uses TRBV12-3 or TRBV12-4 and TRBJ2-2, with 10 bases aligning to TRBD1. J gave up 6 bases and V 6 bases, and 10 bases lay outside the gene matches. CDR3 length: 16 residues. CDR3 coding DNA: TGTGCCAGCAGCTTGGGCCGAGGACAGGGGGCCGGGGAGCTGTTTTTT. It encodes CASSLGRGQGAGELFF.